This T cell receptor beta chain was profiled in a study of technical replicates of blood from several donors. Germline CDR1 and CDR2: SQVTM and ANQGSEA. CDR3 length equals 17 residues. Trimming took 6 bases from V and 2 from J, leaving 25 bases between them. This clone appeared a few times. The assay was immunoSEQ multiplex PCR, and TCRdb's table has in-frame clones only and misses some. The sample contains about 15,000 clones, about four fifths of which appear only once. This receptor was obtained from a human donor in good health. Some clones in this sample may be carry-over from other donors' samples. The sequenced sample consisted of PBMCs. The chain has TRBV29-1 and TRBJ1-1; D is possibly TRBD1 (6 bases). CDR3 sequence reads: CSVYPLPGQSFNTEAFF. The CDR3 coding sequence is TGCAGCGTCTACCCCCTCCCTGGACAGTCATTCAACACTGAAGCTTTCTTT.